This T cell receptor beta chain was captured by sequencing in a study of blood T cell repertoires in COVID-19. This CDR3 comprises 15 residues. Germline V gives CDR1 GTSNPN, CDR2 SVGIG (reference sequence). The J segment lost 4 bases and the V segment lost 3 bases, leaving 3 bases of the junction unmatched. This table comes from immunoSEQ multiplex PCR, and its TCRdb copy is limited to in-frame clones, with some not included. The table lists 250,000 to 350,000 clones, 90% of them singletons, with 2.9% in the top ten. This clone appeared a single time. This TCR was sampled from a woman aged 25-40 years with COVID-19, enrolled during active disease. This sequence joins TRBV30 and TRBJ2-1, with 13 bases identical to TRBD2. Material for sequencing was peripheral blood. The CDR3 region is CAWSLLAGGYNEQFF. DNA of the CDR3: TGTGCCTGGAGCCTACTAGCGGGAGGGTACAATGAGCAGTTCTTC.